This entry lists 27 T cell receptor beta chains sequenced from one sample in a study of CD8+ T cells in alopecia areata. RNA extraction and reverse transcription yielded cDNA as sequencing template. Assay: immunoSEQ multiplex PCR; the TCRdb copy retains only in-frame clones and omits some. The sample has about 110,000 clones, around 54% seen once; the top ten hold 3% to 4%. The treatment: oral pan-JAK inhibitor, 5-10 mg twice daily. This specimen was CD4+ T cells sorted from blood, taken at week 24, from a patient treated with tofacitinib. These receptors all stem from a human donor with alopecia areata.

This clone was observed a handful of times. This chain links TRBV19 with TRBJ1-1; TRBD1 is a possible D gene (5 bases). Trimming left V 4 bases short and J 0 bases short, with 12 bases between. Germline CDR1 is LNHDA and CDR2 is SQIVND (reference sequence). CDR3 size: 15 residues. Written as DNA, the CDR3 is TGTGCCAGTAGTACAGAGCCAGGGCTGAACACTGAAGCTTTCTTT. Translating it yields CASSTEPGLNTEAFF.

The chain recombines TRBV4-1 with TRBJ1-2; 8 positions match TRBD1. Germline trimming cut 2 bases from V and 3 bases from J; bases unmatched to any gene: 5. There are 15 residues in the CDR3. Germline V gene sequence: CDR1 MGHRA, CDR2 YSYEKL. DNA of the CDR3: TGCGCCAGCAGCCAACCCAGGGGGCCTTACTATGGCTACACCTTC. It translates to CASSQPRGPYYGYTF.

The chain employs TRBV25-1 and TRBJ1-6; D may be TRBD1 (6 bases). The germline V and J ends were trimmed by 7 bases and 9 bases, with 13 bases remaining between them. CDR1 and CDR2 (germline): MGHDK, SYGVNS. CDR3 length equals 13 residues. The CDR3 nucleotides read TGTGCCAGCACCGGGACATCTCTTTCACCCCTCCACTTT. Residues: CASTGTSLSPLHF.

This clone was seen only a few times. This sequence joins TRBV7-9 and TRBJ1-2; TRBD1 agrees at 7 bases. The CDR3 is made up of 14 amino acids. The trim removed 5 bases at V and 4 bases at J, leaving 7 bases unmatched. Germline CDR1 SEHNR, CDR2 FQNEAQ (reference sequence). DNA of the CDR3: TGTGCCAGCAGCCCGGACAGGACCCCCTATGGCTACACCTTC. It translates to CASSPDRTPYGYTF.

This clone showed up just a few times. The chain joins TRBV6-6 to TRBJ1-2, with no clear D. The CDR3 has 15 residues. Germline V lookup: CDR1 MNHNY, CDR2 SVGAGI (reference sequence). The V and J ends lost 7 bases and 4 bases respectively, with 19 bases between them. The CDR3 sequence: CASTQDVGQSYGYTF. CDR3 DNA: TGTGCCAGCACCCAGGACGTCGGGCAGAGCTATGGCTACACCTTC.

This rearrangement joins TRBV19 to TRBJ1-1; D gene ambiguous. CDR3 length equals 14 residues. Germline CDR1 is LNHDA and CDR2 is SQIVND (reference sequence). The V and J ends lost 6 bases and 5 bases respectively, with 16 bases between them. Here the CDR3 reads CASRLRASGTEAFF. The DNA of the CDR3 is TGTGCCAGTAGGCTCCGGGCTTCTGGGACTGAAGCTTTCTTT.

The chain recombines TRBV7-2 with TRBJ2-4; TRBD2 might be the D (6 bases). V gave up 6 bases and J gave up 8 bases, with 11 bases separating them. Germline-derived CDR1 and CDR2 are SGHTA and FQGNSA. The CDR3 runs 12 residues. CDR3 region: CASSSGVDIQYF. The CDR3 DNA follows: TGTGCCAGCAGTTCGGGAGTAGACATTCAGTACTTC.

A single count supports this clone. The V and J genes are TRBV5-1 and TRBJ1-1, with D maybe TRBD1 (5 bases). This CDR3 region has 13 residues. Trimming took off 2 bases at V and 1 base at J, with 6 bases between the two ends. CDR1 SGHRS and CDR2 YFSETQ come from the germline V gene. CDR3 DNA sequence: TGCGCCAGCAGCTTCGGACAGAACACTGAAGCTTTCTTT. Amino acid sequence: CASSFGQNTEAFF.

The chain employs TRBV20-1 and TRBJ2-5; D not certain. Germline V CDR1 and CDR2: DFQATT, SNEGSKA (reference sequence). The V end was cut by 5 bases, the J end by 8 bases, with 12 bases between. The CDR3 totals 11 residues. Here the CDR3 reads CSAARPGTQYF. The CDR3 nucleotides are TGCAGTGCTGCCCGCCCAGGAACCCAGTACTTC.

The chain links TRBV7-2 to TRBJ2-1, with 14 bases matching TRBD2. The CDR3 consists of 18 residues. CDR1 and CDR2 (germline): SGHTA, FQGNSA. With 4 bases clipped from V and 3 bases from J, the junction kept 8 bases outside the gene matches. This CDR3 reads CASSSGTSGGDDYNEQFF. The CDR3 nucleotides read TGTGCCAGCAGCTCCGGGACTAGCGGGGGAGACGACTACAATGAGCAGTTCTTC.

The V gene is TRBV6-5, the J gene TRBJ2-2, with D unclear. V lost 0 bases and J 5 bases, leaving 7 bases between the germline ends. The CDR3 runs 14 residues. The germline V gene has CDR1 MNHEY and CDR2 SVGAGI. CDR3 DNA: TGTGCCAGCAGTTACTCGAGAAGAACCGGGGAGCTGTTTTTT. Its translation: CASSYSRRTGELFF.

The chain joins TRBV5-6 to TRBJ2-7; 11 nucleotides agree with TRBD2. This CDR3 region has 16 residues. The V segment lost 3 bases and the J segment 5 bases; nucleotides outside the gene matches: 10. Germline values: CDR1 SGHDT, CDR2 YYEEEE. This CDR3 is CASSWGPALAGDEQYF. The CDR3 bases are TGTGCCAGCAGCTGGGGTCCGGCACTAGCGGGGGACGAGCAGTACTTC.

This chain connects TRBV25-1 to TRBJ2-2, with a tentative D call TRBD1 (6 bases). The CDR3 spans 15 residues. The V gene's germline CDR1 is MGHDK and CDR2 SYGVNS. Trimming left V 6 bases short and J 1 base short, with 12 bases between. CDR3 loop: CASRASTGNTGELFF. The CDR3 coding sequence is TGTGCCAGCAGGGCTTCGACAGGGAACACCGGGGAGCTGTTTTTT.

CDR3 sequence reads: CAWRPGQAGYGYTF. Here the CDR3 DNA reads TGTGCCTGGAGACCGGGACAGGCAGGCTATGGCTACACCTTC. The rearrangement joins TRBV30 to TRBJ1-2; 8 nucleotides agree with TRBD1. Germline CDR1 and CDR2: GTSNPN and SVGIG (reference sequence). The V gene end was trimmed by 3 bases and the J gene end by 4 bases; junction bases not matched to a gene: 7. CDR3 length equals 14 residues.

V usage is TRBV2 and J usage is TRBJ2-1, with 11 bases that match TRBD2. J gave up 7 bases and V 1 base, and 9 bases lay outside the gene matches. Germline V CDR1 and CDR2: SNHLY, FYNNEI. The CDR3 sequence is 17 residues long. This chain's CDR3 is CASSEGSGLAVGNEQFF. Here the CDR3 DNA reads TGTGCCAGCAGTGAAGGTTCGGGACTAGCGGTAGGGAATGAGCAGTTCTTC.

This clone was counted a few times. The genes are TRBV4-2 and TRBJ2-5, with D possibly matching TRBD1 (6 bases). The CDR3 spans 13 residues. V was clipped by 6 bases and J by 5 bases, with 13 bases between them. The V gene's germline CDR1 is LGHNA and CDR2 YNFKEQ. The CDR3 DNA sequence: TGTGCCAGCAGTCAGGACAGCCCGGAGACCCAGTACTTC. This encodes CASSQDSPETQYF.

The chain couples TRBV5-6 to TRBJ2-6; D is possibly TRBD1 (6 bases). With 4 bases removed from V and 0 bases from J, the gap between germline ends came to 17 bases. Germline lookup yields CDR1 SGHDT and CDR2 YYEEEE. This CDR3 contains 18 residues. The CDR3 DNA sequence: TGTGCCAGCAGCGCAACGACAGGATTAGTCTCTGGGGCCAACGTCCTGACTTTC. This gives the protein CASSATTGLVSGANVLTF.

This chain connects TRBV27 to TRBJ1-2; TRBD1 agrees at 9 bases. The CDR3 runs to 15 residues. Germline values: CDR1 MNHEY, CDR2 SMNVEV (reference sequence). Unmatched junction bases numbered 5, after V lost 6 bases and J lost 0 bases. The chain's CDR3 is CASSYRTGANYGYTF. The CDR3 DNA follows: TGTGCCAGCAGCTACCGGACAGGGGCTAACTATGGCTACACCTTC.

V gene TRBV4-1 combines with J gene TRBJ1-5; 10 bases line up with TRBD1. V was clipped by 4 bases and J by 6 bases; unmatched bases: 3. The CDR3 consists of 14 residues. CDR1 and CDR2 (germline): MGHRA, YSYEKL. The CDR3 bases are TGCGCCAGCAGCCGACAGGGGGCGACTCAGCCCCAGCATTTT. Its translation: CASSRQGATQPQHF.

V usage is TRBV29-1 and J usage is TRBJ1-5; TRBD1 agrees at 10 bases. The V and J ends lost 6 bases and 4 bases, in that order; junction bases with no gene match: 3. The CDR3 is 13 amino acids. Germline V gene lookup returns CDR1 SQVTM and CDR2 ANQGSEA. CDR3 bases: TGCAGCGTCGGGGACAGGGGAAATCAGCCCCAGCATTTT. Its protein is CSVGDRGNQPQHF.

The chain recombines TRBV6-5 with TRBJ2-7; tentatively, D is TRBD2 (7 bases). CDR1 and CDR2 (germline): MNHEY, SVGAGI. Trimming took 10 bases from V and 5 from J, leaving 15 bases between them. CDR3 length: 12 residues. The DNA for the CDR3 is TGTGCCACCCAACGGGGGGCCAACGAGCAGTACTTC. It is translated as CATQRGANEQYF.

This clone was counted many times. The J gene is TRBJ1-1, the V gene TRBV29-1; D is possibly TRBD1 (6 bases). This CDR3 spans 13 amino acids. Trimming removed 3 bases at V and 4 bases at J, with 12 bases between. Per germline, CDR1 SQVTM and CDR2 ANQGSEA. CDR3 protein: CSVEGGLGTEAFF. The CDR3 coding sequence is TGCAGCGTTGAGGGGGGGCTCGGCACTGAAGCTTTCTTT.

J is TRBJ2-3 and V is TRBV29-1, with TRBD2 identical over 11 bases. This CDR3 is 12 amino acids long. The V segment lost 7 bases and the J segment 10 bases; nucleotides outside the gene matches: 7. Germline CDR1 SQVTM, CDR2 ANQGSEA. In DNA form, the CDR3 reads TGCAGCGCTCTGACTAGCGGGGCCTCGCAGTATTTT. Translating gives CSALTSGASQYF.

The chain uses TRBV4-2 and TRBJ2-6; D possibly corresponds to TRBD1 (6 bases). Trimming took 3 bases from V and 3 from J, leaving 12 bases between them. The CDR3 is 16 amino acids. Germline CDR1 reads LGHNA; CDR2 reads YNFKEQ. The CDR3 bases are TGTGCCAGCAGCCAGGACAGTCAACTTGGGGCCAACGTCCTGACTTTC. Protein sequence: CASSQDSQLGANVLTF.

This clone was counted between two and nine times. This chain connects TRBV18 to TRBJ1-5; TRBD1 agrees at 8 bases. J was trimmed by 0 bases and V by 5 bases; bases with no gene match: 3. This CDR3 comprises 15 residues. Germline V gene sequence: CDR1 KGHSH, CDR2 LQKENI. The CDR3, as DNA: TGTGCCAGCTCATACGGACAGGGTAGCAATCAGCCCCAGCATTTT. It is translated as CASSYGQGSNQPQHF.

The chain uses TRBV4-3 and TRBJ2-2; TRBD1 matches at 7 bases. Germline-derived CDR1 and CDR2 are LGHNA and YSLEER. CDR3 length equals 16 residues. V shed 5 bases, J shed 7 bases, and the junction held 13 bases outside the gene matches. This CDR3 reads CASSARQGTFIGELFF. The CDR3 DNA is TGCGCCAGCAGCGCCCGACAGGGAACCTTTATCGGGGAGCTGTTTTTT.

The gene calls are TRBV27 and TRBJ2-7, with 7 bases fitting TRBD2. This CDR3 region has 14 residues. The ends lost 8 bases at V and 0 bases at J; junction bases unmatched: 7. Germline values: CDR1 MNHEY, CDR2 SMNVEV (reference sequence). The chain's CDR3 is CASGRGGSSYEQYF. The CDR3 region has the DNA TGTGCCAGCGGGAGGGGAGGCAGCTCCTACGAGCAGTACTTC.